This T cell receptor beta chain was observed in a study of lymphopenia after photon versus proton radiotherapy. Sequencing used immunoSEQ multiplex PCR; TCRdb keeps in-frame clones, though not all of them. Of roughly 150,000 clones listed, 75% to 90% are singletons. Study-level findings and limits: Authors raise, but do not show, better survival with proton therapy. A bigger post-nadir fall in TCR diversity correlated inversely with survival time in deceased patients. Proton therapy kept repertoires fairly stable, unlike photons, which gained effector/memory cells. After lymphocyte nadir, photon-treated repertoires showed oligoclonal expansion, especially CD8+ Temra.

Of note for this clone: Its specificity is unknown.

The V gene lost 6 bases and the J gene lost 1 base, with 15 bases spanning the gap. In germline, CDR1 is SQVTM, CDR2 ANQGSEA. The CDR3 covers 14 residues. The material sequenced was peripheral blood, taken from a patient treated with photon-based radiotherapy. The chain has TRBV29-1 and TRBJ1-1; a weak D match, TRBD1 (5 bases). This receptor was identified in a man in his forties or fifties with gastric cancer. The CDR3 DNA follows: TGCAGCGTCGCTCGAACGACAGCGAACACTGAAGCTTTCTTT. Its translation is CSVARTTANTEAFF.